This TCR beta chain was sequenced in a study of T-cell memory formation after mild COVID-19. Study-level background: Clustering of TCRs was largely donor specific.

The CDR3 runs 14 residues. CDR1 LNHDA and CDR2 SQIVND come from the germline V gene (reference sequence). V gave up 7 bases and J gave up 5 bases, with 15 bases separating them. Study findings and constraints: Clones which contracted sat mainly in CM and EM if CD4+, and in EMRA if CD8+.

5'RACE, which relied on constant-segment primers, yielded TCR alpha and TCR beta cDNA libraries carrying sample barcodes and UMIs. TCRdb analysed the 5' RACE reads with MiXCR anew, one entry per CDR3 protein. The sample records a few hundred thousand distinct CDR3 sequences, 16% being singletons. Remarks on this clonotype: As yet, its antigen is unknown.

This chain uses TRBV19 with TRBJ1-5; no definite D call. The sequence was collected from a man aged 18-30 years who had mild COVID-19 (a few samples of this study predate the infection). Cell type and time point are not known. The sample consisted of PBMCs or a T cell subset sorted from them (not recorded which). The CDR3 loop is CASTLAVGYQPQHF. DNA for the CDR3: TGTGCCAGTACGTTAGCAGTGGGTTATCAGCCCCAGCATTTT.